This passage covers 26 T cell receptor beta chains from one sample sequenced in a study of blood T cells in healthy people across ages. Alongside a J-beta primer mix, a sample-barcoded 5' primer served in a second PCR lasting about 7 to 12 cycles. TCRdb fed the 5' RACE reads into MiXCR, producing one record per CDR3 protein. The data show 550,000 to 750,000 distinct CDR3 sequences, around 21% seen once. Sequencing used blood. The receptors derive from a man aged 65 to 79 in good health.

Worth noting for this clonotype: This CDR3 is missing its conserved last phenylalanine or tryptophan, likely due to a read error. No DNA is shown, since the ends of the CDR3 on it are uncertain; the CDR3 is the one TCRdb lists. The chain links TRBV7-9 to TRBJ2-1; the table's D call, TRBD1, was not checked against the DNA. Germline V gene data show CDR1 as SEHNR and CDR2 as FQNEAQ (reference sequence). The length of the CDR3 is 17 amino acids, counting both ends. This chain's CDR3 is CASSLGMGGTGHDEQFT.

The genes are TRBV5-1 and TRBJ2-3; D not certain. Per the germline V gene, CDR1 is SGHRS and CDR2 is YFSETQ. Trimming left V 4 bases short and J 1 base short, with 19 bases between. The length of the CDR3 is 17 residues. The CDR3 reads CASSPRPIGQRTDTQYF. The CDR3 DNA reads as TGCGCCAGCAGCCCCAGGCCCATAGGTCAGCGCACAGATACGCAGTATTTT.

The rearrangement links TRBV4-3 to TRBJ2-6, with 7 bases identical to TRBD1. CDR1 is LGHNA and CDR2 is YSLEER in the germline V gene. CDR3 length equals 17 residues. The trim removed 1 base at V and 1 base at J, leaving 4 bases unmatched. The CDR3 coding sequence is TGCGCCAGCAGCCAAGCTACAGGGGTTTCTGGGGCCAACGTCCTGACTTTC. The encoded protein is CASSQATGVSGANVLTF.

The chain uses TRBV21-1 and TRBJ2-5; TRBD1 is the table's D call, not checked against the DNA. Judging by the DNA end, TRBJ2-7 fits better; the J call may be wrong. TRBV21-1 is labeled a pseudogene. This CDR3 is built from 16 residues. The DNA for the CDR3 is TGTGCCAGCAGCGACAAAGACAGGACCACTCACGACGAGCAGTACTTC. It is translated as CASSDKDRTTHDEQYF.

The rearrangement joins TRBV20-1 to TRBJ2-5; 12 bases align to TRBD2. V lost 8 bases and J lost 5; bases outside the gene matches: 9. CDR3 length: 14 amino acids. Germline V gene sequence: CDR1 DFQATT, CDR2 SNEGSKA (reference sequence). The CDR3 here is CSFLAGGNRETQYF. The DNA of the CDR3 is TGCAGTTTCCTAGCGGGAGGGAACCGGGAGACCCAGTACTTC.

This clonotype showed up just a few times. The chain combines TRBV10-2 with TRBJ2-1; D call uncertain. The CDR3 covers 12 residues. Looked up from germline, CDR1 is WSHSY and CDR2 is SAAADI. V lost 0 bases and J 12 bases, leaving 9 bases between the germline ends. CDR3 loop: CASSESGYRQFF. In DNA form, the CDR3 reads TGCGCCAGCAGTGAGTCCGGATATCGGCAGTTCTTC.

The chain carries TRBV5-5 and TRBJ1-5, with D unresolved. The germline V gene encodes CDR1 SGHKS and CDR2 YYEKEE (reference sequence). This CDR3 is built from 13 residues. V was pared by 0 bases and J by 7 bases, with 8 bases between. CDR3 nucleotide sequence: TGTGCCAGCAGCTTGGGTTGGGAACAGCCCCAGCATTTT. Residues: CASSLGWEQPQHF.

The gene calls are TRBV15 and TRBJ2-3, with TRBD2 identical over 10 bases. V was pared by 5 bases and J by 5 bases, with 10 bases of the junction left unmatched. The CDR3 length is 16 residues. The germline CDR1 and CDR2 sequences are LNHNV and YYDKDF (reference sequence). The CDR3 sequence is CATSERAGGLIDTQYF. The DNA of the CDR3 is TGTGCCACCAGCGAGAGAGCGGGAGGGCTTATAGATACGCAGTATTTT.

The rearrangement uses TRBV28 and TRBJ1-1; the D gene is possibly TRBD1 (5 bases). The CDR3 extends over 13 amino acids. Germline V gene sequence: CDR1 MDHEN, CDR2 SYDVKM. V was shortened by 6 bases and J by 3 bases, with 11 bases between the two germline ends. CDR3 loop: CASRRDLDTEAFF. In DNA, the CDR3 is TGTGCCAGCAGAAGGGACCTCGACACTGAAGCTTTCTTT.

This clonotype was detected only a few times. The chain couples TRBV20-1 to TRBJ2-3, with D perhaps assigned TRBD1 or TRBD2 (7 bases each). V lost 0 bases and J 5 bases, leaving 12 bases between the germline ends. The CDR3 spans 14 residues. Germline V gene data show CDR1 as DFQATT and CDR2 as SNEGSKA (reference sequence). This CDR3 reads CSARDRRGGDTQYF. CDR3 sequence (DNA): TGCAGTGCTAGAGATCGCAGGGGGGGAGATACGCAGTATTTT.

This clonotype has a handful of counts. The V and J genes are TRBV9 and TRBJ2-1, with 8 nucleotides matching TRBD2. CDR1 is SGDLS, CDR2 YYNGEE, per germline. CDR3 size: 15 residues. V was clipped by 7 bases and J by 6 bases; unmatched bases: 12. Here the CDR3 DNA reads TGTGCCAGCGAGGCTAGGCGGGAGGCCCGCAATGAGCAGTTCTTC. It is translated as CASEARREARNEQFF.

Worth noting for this clonotype: Germline is not matched at one junction end, which may reflect a read error. In DNA, the CDR3 is TGTGCCAGCGATCCGGGACAGGGACGTGAAAAACCGTTTTTT. It is translated as CASDPGQGREKPFF. The V and J genes are TRBV6-6 and TRBJ1-4; 9 positions agree with TRBD1. The germline V gene encodes CDR1 MNHNY and CDR2 SVGAGI (reference sequence). The CDR3 totals 14 residues.

Turning to this clonotype: This could be a read error, since a much larger clone is one nucleotide away. The chain carries TRBV5-1 and TRBJ2-2; D perhaps matches TRBD1 (7 bases). Germline CDR1 and CDR2: SGHRS and YFSETQ. This CDR3 comprises 15 residues. Deletions cut 4 bases from V and 2 bases from J, with 12 bases between. Here the CDR3 reads CASSPGDRNTGELFF. In DNA, the CDR3 is TGCGCCAGCAGCCCGGGGGACAGAAACACCGGGGAGCTGTTTTTT.

There are many counts of this clonotype. This chain joins TRBV12-3 or TRBV12-4 and TRBJ2-1; D unclear. Deletions cut 5 bases from V and 0 bases from J, with 23 bases between. The CDR3 runs 19 residues. The CDR3: CASSPSDGLKSSSYNEQFF. The CDR3 nucleotides read TGTGCCAGCAGTCCCTCGGACGGCCTGAAGTCAAGCTCCTACAATGAGCAGTTCTTC.

J is TRBJ2-4 and V is TRBV5-6; possibly TRBD1 for D (6 bases). CDR3 size: 15 residues. Trimming shortened V by 4 bases and J by 0 bases, and 11 bases separated the two germline ends. Per germline, CDR1 SGHDT and CDR2 YYEEEE. CDR3 in amino acids: CASSLGQIAKNIQYF. CDR3 nucleotides: TGTGCCAGCAGCCTCGGACAGATAGCCAAAAACATTCAGTACTTC.

The chain joins TRBV5-1 to TRBJ2-2, with 8 bases that match TRBD1. The trim removed 3 bases at V and 4 bases at J, leaving 5 bases unmatched. The CDR3 contains 15 residues. Germline CDR1 and CDR2: SGHRS and YFSETQ. CDR3 sequence: CASSSDRVGTGELFF. CDR3 sequence (DNA): TGCGCCAGCAGCTCGGACAGGGTAGGCACCGGGGAGCTGTTTTTT. The full variable domain, completed using reference TRBV5-1 and TRBJ2-2, is KAGVTQTPRYLIKTRGQQVTLSCSPISGHRSVSWYQQTPGQGLQFLFEYFSETQRNKGNFPGRFSGRQFSNSRSEMNVSTLELGDSALYLCASSSDRVGTGELFFGEGSRLTVL.

The chain is built from TRBV28 and TRBJ1-1; D unresolved. The ends were cut back, 8 bases at V and 4 bases at J, with 11 bases in the middle. CDR1 MDHEN and CDR2 SYDVKM come from the germline V gene. CDR3 length equals 12 residues. The CDR3 here is CASGSQRTEAFF. CDR3 sequence (DNA): TGTGCCAGCGGCTCACAGCGCACTGAAGCTTTCTTT.

This clonotype was seen a few times. The J gene is TRBJ2-3, the V gene TRBV2, with 9 bases lining up with TRBD2. The V gene's germline CDR1 is SNHLY and CDR2 FYNNEI. V trimming: 0 bases; J trimming: 8 bases; junction bases outside the gene matches: 6. The CDR3 covers 15 residues. The CDR3 DNA sequence: TGTGCCAGCAGTGAAGCGCGGGGGGGTCACGGTACGCAGTATTTT. Its protein is CASSEARGGHGTQYF.

As concerns this clonotype: At one of its ends the junction is not consistent with the germline gene, which may arise from a read error. The chain carries TRBV7-2 and TRBJ1-4, with D perhaps matching TRBD1 (6 bases). This CDR3 has 15 residues. CDR1 and CDR2 (germline): SGHTA, FQGNSA. CDR3 region: CASSPTGASREELFF. The CDR3 DNA reads as TGTGCCAGCAGCCCGACAGGAGCATCACGTGAAGAACTGTTTTTT.

The table lists this clonotype with a few counts. This chain connects TRBV6-2 or TRBV6-3 to TRBJ2-5; 9 nucleotides agree with TRBD2. The CDR3 runs to 15 residues. The trim removed 6 bases at V and 5 bases at J, leaving 10 bases unmatched. Germline V gives CDR1 MNHEY, CDR2 SVGEGT. The CDR3 nucleotides are TGTGCCAGCAGCAAAGGGACTAGCCTTCGGGAGACCCAGTACTTC. Its protein is CASSKGTSLRETQYF.

This clonotype was observed a handful of times. J is TRBJ2-2 and V is TRBV7-6; the D is unclear. Germline CDR1 is SGHVS and CDR2 is FNYEAQ. This CDR3 has 13 amino acids. Trimming cost V 4 bases and J 6 bases, with 9 bases left between them. CDR3 region: CASSSPNPGELFF. CDR3 DNA: TGTGCCAGCAGCTCACCCAACCCCGGGGAGCTGTTTTTT.

There are a few counts of this clonotype. The rearrangement links TRBV9 to TRBJ2-7; 11 nucleotides match TRBD1. The CDR3 is 15 residues long. V shed 3 bases, J shed 5 bases, and the junction held 7 bases outside the gene matches. CDR1 is SGDLS, CDR2 YYNGEE, per germline. The CDR3 is CASSALGQGANEQYF. As DNA, the CDR3 is TGTGCCAGCAGCGCCCTAGGACAGGGGGCAAACGAGCAGTACTTC.

This clonotype was detected a few times. The V gene is TRBV11-2, the J gene TRBJ2-7, with 14 nucleotides matching TRBD2. V was clipped by 2 bases and J by 6 bases; unmatched bases: 6. CDR3 size: 16 residues. Germline loops: CDR1 SGHAT, CDR2 FQNNGV. CDR3 protein: CASSLQGLAGVVEQYF. The CDR3, as DNA: TGTGCCAGCAGCTTACAGGGACTAGCGGGAGTGGTCGAGCAGTACTTC.

This clonotype was detected a few times. The J gene is TRBJ2-7, the V gene TRBV2, with D unresolved. There are 14 residues in the CDR3. V dropped 3 bases and J dropped 3 bases, with 12 bases sitting between them. CDR1 is SNHLY, CDR2 FYNNEI, per germline. The CDR3 loop reads CASSERETNYEQYF. In DNA form, the CDR3 reads TGTGCCAGCAGTGAGAGAGAAACGAACTACGAGCAGTACTTC. The variable domain in full, completed from reference TRBV2 and TRBJ2-7, reads EPEVTQTPSHQVTQMGQEVILRCVPISNHLYFYWYRQILGQKVEFLVSFYNNEISEKSEIFDDQFSVERPDGSNFTLKIRSTKLEDSAMYFCASSERETNYEQYFGPGTRLTVT.

This clonotype was counted between two and nine times. This chain connects TRBV20-1 to TRBJ1-3, with TRBD1 identical over 8 bases. The V gene's germline CDR1 is DFQATT and CDR2 SNEGSKA (reference sequence). The trim removed 0 bases at V and 2 bases at J, leaving 3 bases unmatched. This CDR3 is built from 15 residues. The CDR3 here is CSARDRTGTGNTIYF. CDR3 sequence (DNA): TGCAGTGCTAGAGATCGGACAGGGACTGGAAACACCATATATTTT.

A few counts support this clonotype. The V and J genes are TRBV3-1 and TRBJ1-6, with 9 bases fitting TRBD1. The CDR3 is made up of 14 amino acids. The J segment lost 9 bases and the V segment lost 2 bases, leaving 2 bases of the junction unmatched. From germline, CDR1 is LGHDT and CDR2 YNNKEL (reference sequence). CDR3 region: CASSQTQGASPLHF. The DNA of the CDR3 is TGTGCCAGCAGCCAAACACAGGGGGCTTCACCCCTCCACTTT.